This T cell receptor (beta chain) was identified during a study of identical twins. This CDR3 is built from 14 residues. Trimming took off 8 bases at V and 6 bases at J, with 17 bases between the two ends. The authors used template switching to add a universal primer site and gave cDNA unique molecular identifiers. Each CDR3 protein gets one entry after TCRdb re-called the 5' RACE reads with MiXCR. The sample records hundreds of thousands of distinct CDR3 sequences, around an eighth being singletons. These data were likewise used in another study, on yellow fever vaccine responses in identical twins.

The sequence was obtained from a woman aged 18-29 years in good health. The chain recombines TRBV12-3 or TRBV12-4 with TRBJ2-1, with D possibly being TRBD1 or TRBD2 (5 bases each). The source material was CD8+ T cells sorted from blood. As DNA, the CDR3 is TGTGCCAGCGGCTGGGGGTCGAGGGGCAATGAGCAGTTCTTC. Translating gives CASGWGSRGNEQFF.